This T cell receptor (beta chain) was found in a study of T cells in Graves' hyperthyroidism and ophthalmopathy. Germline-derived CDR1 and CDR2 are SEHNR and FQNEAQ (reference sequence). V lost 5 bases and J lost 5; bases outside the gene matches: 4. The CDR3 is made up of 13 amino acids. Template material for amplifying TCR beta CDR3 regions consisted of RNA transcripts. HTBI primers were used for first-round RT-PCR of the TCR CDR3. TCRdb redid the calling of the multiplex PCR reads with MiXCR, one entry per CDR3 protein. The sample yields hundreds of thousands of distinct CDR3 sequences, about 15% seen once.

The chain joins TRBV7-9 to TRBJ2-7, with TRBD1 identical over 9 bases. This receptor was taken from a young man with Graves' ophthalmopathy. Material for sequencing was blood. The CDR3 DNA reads TGTGCCAGCAGCCGGGGACAGGGCCACGAGCAGTACTTC. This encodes CASSRGQGHEQYF.